This entry lists 10 T cell receptor beta chains sequenced from one sample in a study of identical twins. In TCRdb, the 5' RACE reads were re-called with MiXCR into one record per CDR3 protein. The sample includes about 790,000 distinct CDR3 sequences, about 20% seen only once; the top ten take over 10%. These data were likewise used in another study, on T cells expressing NK-cell markers.

The sequenced sample was PBMCs. Receptors originate from a woman aged 18 to 35 in good health.

The chain combines TRBV20-1 with TRBJ2-5, with TRBD2 matching 10 bases. Trimming took 0 bases from V and 4 from J; bases not matched to a gene: 8. CDR3 length: 16 residues. CDR1 is DFQATT, CDR2 SNEGSKA, per germline (reference sequence). Written as DNA, the CDR3 is TGCAGTGCTAGAGATCAGCGGGGGGGTGGAGGAGAGACCCAGTACTTC. Its protein is CSARDQRGGGGETQYF.

This clonotype was detected a few times. The V and J genes are TRBV6-2 or TRBV6-3 and TRBJ1-2, with TRBD1 identical over 8 bases. The CDR3 spans 16 residues. CDR1 is MNHEY, CDR2 SVGEGT, per germline. The ends lost 7 bases at V and 3 bases at J; junction bases unmatched: 13. CDR3: CASTSAQGALDYGYTF. The CDR3 DNA sequence: TGTGCCAGCACGTCCGCCCAGGGGGCGCTGGACTATGGCTACACCTTC.

This chain uses TRBV11-2 with TRBJ1-6; D unresolved. V was pared by 4 bases and J by 7 bases, with 14 bases between. Germline CDR1 is SGHAT and CDR2 is FQNNGV. This CDR3 region has 15 residues. CDR3 protein: CASSWSSGPNSPLHF. CDR3 coding DNA: TGTGCCAGCAGCTGGAGTTCCGGACCGAATTCACCCCTCCACTTT.

The table lists this clonotype with many counts. The CDR3 sequence is CSASTGKLGGYTF. The CDR3 nucleotides read TGCAGTGCCTCGACAGGGAAATTAGGTGGCTACACCTTC. J is TRBJ1-2 and V is TRBV20-1; TRBD1 aligns across 7 bases. From germline, CDR1 is DFQATT and CDR2 SNEGSKA (reference sequence). CDR3 length: 13 amino acids. The V gene end was trimmed by 6 bases and the J gene end by 7 bases; junction bases not matched to a gene: 11.

This rearrangement joins TRBV12-3 or TRBV12-4 to TRBJ1-6; D unresolved. The CDR3 runs to 16 residues. Between the trimmed V and J ends, which lost 0 bases and 9 bases, there was a span of 15 bases. CDR3 amino acids: CASSLAGDAARSPLHF. In DNA, the CDR3 is TGTGCCAGCAGTTTAGCCGGAGATGCCGCTCGTTCACCCCTCCACTTT.

This clonotype was observed at least ten times. The rearrangement links TRBV6-5 to TRBJ1-1; D not certain. Germline V gene lookup returns CDR1 MNHEY and CDR2 SVGAGI. The V end was cut by 0 bases, the J end by 2 bases, with 7 bases between. CDR3 length: 14 residues. The CDR3 DNA follows: TGTGCCAGCAGTTACTCTGGAGCTAACACTGAAGCTTTCTTT. Amino acid sequence: CASSYSGANTEAFF.

This clonotype was seen a few times. This rearrangement joins TRBV20-1 to TRBJ2-3, with a tentative D call TRBD1 (5 bases). The ends were cut back, 1 base at V and 1 base at J, with 12 bases in the middle. CDR3 length equals 15 residues. Germline CDR1 reads DFQATT; CDR2 reads SNEGSKA (reference sequence). The CDR3 bases are TGCAGTGCTAGAGGGGGCACCCAGGGCACAGATACGCAGTATTTT. Protein product: CSARGGTQGTDTQYF.

This clonotype was observed many times. The chain has TRBV13 and TRBJ1-1; the D is unclear. The CDR3 totals 14 residues. V shed 5 bases and J shed 6 bases, with 16 bases lying between them. In germline, CDR1 is PRHDT, CDR2 FYEKMQ (reference sequence). CDR3 nucleotides: TGTGCCAGCAGCCACCGGAGGCGAGTGGCTGAAGCTTTCTTT. It specifies CASSHRRRVAEAFF.

This clonotype was detected a few times. As DNA, the CDR3 is TGTGCCACCAGCGATCCCAGTTTGACAGATACGCAGTATTTT. This gives the protein CATSDPSLTDTQYF. The chain couples TRBV15 to TRBJ2-3; D gene uncertain. Trimming took 5 bases from V and 3 from J, leaving 12 bases between them. This CDR3 is 14 amino acids long. The germline CDR1 and CDR2 sequences are LNHNV and YYDKDF (reference sequence).

This clonotype was seen a few times. The CDR3 DNA sequence: TGTGCCAGCAGCTTAGCCGGGAGGGTTTACGAGCAGTACTTC. It translates to CASSLAGRVYEQYF. This chain connects TRBV7-2 to TRBJ2-7; 8 positions match TRBD2. V lost 0 bases to trimming and J lost 4 bases; unmatched junction nucleotides: 2. Germline V gene lookup returns CDR1 SGHTA and CDR2 FQGNSA. The CDR3 totals 14 residues.